The 9 T cell receptor beta chains below were found in one sample sequenced in a study of T cell changes during pregnancy in multiple sclerosis. Only in-frame clones appear in the TCRdb table, and some are missing; sequencing was by immunoSEQ multiplex PCR. The data contain around 100,000 clones, around 92% of them singletons. The sample in question was peripheral blood, obtained in the second trimester of pregnancy. Source of these receptors: a female donor with multiple sclerosis, enrolled in a pregnancy study.

The CDR3 here is CASSVSLGSVPYEQYF. The DNA for the CDR3 is TGTGCCAGCAGCGTAAGCCTTGGTAGCGTCCCCTACGAGCAGTACTTC. The chain recombines TRBV13 with TRBJ2-7; tentative D call: TRBD2 (5 bases). V was shortened by 5 bases and J by 2 bases, with 19 bases between the two germline ends. Germline loops: CDR1 PRHDT, CDR2 FYEKMQ (reference sequence). CDR3 length: 16 residues.

The chain has TRBV6-4 and TRBJ2-5, with TRBD2 identical over 10 bases. Germline assignment: CDR1 MRHNA and CDR2 SNTAGT. J lost 3 bases, V lost 7 bases, and 8 bases had no gene match. The CDR3 spans 15 residues. The CDR3 bases are TGTGCCAGCACCTGGGGCCTAGCGGGAGAAGAGACCCAGTACTTC. It specifies CASTWGLAGEETQYF.

The V and J genes are TRBV4-1 and TRBJ2-7; 10 positions match TRBD2. Germline trimming cut 4 bases from V and 2 bases from J; bases unmatched to any gene: 2. Germline CDR1 reads MGHRA; CDR2 reads YSYEKL. The CDR3 spans 14 residues. The CDR3 loop reads CASSPSGGTYEQYF. CDR3 DNA: TGCGCCAGCAGCCCTAGCGGGGGAACCTACGAGCAGTACTTC.

The V call is TRBV29-1, the J call TRBJ1-2; TRBD1 is a possible D gene (6 bases). This CDR3 contains 16 residues. Per the germline V gene, CDR1 is SQVTM and CDR2 is ANQGSEA. V lost 3 bases and J 2 bases, leaving 19 bases between the germline ends. CDR3 amino acids: CSVDPAGTSINYGYTF. As DNA, the CDR3 is TGCAGCGTTGACCCAGCCGGGACATCTATAAACTATGGCTACACCTTC.

The chain employs TRBV6-1 and TRBJ1-1; no reliable D call. The CDR3 covers 14 residues. V lost 6 bases to trimming and J lost 4 bases, with 15 bases between them. Germline CDR1 and CDR2: MNHNS and SASEGT. The CDR3 bases are TGTGCCAGCAGAGGAGGCCCGAAACGCACTGAAGCTTTCTTT. The encoded protein is CASRGGPKRTEAFF.

On this clone itself: Different DNA sequences within this sample yield the same CDR3. The chain employs TRBV7-2 and TRBJ1-2, with a possible D match to TRBD1 (5 bases). The CDR3 has 13 amino acids. Germline CDR1 reads SGHTA; CDR2 reads FQGNSA. V lost 1 base and J 6 bases, leaving 9 bases between the germline ends. In DNA, the CDR3 is TGTGCCAGCAGCTTAGTGGGGGGTGATGGCTACACCTTC. It codes for CASSLVGGDGYTF.

The table lists this clone with a count of one. This rearrangement joins TRBV19 to TRBJ2-7; 14 positions agree with TRBD2. V dropped 1 base and J dropped 5; count of bases not matched to a gene: 7. Germline CDR1 and CDR2: LNHDA and SQIVND (reference sequence). This CDR3 has 17 amino acids. The CDR3 coding sequence is TGTGCCAGTAGTATAGGACTAGCGGGAGGGTTATCGCACGAGCAGTACTTC. Its protein product is CASSIGLAGGLSHEQYF.

The chain recombines TRBV6-1 with TRBJ2-7, with 9 bases lining up with TRBD2. V lost 11 bases, J lost 2 bases, and 7 bases stayed unmatched. The germline CDR1 and CDR2 sequences are MNHNS and SASEGT. The CDR3 totals 13 residues. The DNA of the CDR3 is TGTGCCTCAAGGGCTAGCGGGACCTACGAGCAGTACTTC. Translation gives CASRASGTYEQYF.

The chain joins TRBV18 to TRBJ2-3; TRBD2 matches at 13 bases. Germline V gives CDR1 KGHSH, CDR2 LQKENI. CDR3 length: 23 residues. V was pared by 3 bases and J by 0 bases, with 21 bases of the junction left unmatched. CDR3 sequence: CASSPRLAGGRRTYITSTDTQYF. The CDR3 nucleotides are TGTGCCAGCTCACCGAGACTAGCGGGAGGCCGCAGGACTTATATCACTAGCACAGATACGCAGTATTTT.